This TCR beta chain was documented in a study of blood T cell repertoires in COVID-19. Across the study: Material from acute and convalescent COVID-19 was sourced from the United States, Italy and Spain. Nucleic acid was either cDNA or gDNA, and it came from T cells, B-cell-depleted T cells, or PBMCs.

In the authors' workflow: Researchers report that nucleated cell counts were estimated from reference gene primer amplification. The repertoire was sequenced with immunoSEQ multiplex PCR; TCRdb's copy has only in-frame clones and lacks some. V, J and clone size are taken as reported in that table, and D and trimming were inferred from the DNA itself. Of 350,000 to 450,000 clones in the sample, approximately 81% are singletons; the top ten hold approximately 3.7%. Trimming removed 7 bases at V and 3 bases at J, with 18 bases between. The CDR3 contains 16 residues. Germline V gene sequence: CDR1 MNHEY, CDR2 SMNVEV (reference sequence). In this sample, this clone turned up many times.

Sample: peripheral blood. The rearrangement joins TRBV27 to TRBJ1-4; D unclear. This receptor was taken from a woman in her late teens or twenties with acute or convalescent COVID-19. The CDR3 is CASIMRGCRANEKLFF. DNA for the CDR3: TGTGCCAGCATTATGAGAGGGTGTAGGGCTAATGAAAAACTGTTTTTT.